The T cell receptor (beta chain) described here comes from a study of technical replicates of blood from a handful of donors. Germline V CDR1 and CDR2: LNHDA, SQIVND (reference sequence). This CDR3 comprises 16 residues. Trimming pared 3 bases from V and 3 bases from J, leaving 14 bases between. Sequenced by immunoSEQ multiplex PCR; TCRdb stores in-frame clones only, minus some. The sample contains under 95,000 clones, less than 95% of which appear only once. The rearrangement uses TRBV19 and TRBJ2-2, with a tentative D call TRBD2 (6 bases). Sequenced sample: T cells isolated from PBMCs. This TCR came from a human donor in good health. The CDR3 sequence: CASSIQGGPYTGELFF. CDR3 bases: TGTGCCAGTAGTATTCAAGGAGGGCCATACACCGGGGAGCTGTTTTTT.